A single sample is the source of the 24 T cell receptor beta chains below, sequenced in a study of response to subunit inactivated influenza vaccine. In TCRdb, the RT-PCR reads were re-called with MiXCR into one record per CDR3 protein. The sample has 500,000 or so distinct CDR3 sequences; about 10% are singletons. The source was PBMCs from blood, collected 40 to 50 days after vaccination. Receptors were obtained from a man aged 50 to 60 who received an inactivated influenza vaccine.

This clonotype has at least ten counts. This chain connects TRBV6-5 to TRBJ2-7; D perhaps matches TRBD1 (6 bases). The germline V gene has CDR1 MNHEY and CDR2 SVGAGI. V lost 2 bases and J 1 base, leaving 12 bases between the germline ends. This CDR3 is built from 15 residues. The DNA of the CDR3 is TGTGCCAGCAGTTACGGACAGCAAATGTCCTACGAGCAGTACTTC. This translates into CASSYGQQMSYEQYF.

The chain combines TRBV7-8 with TRBJ2-1, with a weak D call TRBD1 (6 bases). V was pared by 5 bases and J by 5 bases, with 25 bases between. CDR1 and CDR2 from the germline V gene are SGHVS and FQNEAQ. This CDR3 is built from 18 residues. CDR3 sequence (DNA): TGTGCCAGCAGCGAAATCTTTTTTATTGGACAGACGAACAATGAGCAGTTCTTC. Protein product: CASSEIFFIGQTNNEQFF.

This clonotype has at least ten counts. This chain joins TRBV20-1 and TRBJ2-7; perhaps TRBD1 as D (6 bases). The length of the CDR3 is 12 residues. The V and J ends lost 4 bases and 4 bases respectively, with 11 bases between them. Germline-derived CDR1 and CDR2 are DFQATT and SNEGSKA (reference sequence). CDR3 DNA: TGCAGTGCTATGGGCAGGGGTTACGAGCAGTACTTC. It yields the protein CSAMGRGYEQYF.

This clonotype was seen only a few times. In DNA, the CDR3 is TGCGCCAGCAGCTCTGGCGGGAGGTTGTACAATGAGCAGTTCTTC. Protein sequence: CASSSGGRLYNEQFF. V and J are TRBV5-1 and TRBJ2-1; TRBD2 aligns across 8 bases. V lost 3 bases and J lost 4; bases outside the gene matches: 6. The CDR3 runs 15 residues. Germline V CDR1 and CDR2: SGHRS, YFSETQ.

Only a few counts were recorded for this clonotype. V usage is TRBV5-1 and J usage is TRBJ2-1, with 9 bases aligning to TRBD1. The germline V gene encodes CDR1 SGHRS and CDR2 YFSETQ. This CDR3 spans 15 amino acids. The J segment lost 6 bases and the V segment lost 0 bases, leaving 4 bases of the junction unmatched. CDR3 DNA: TGCGCCAGCAGCTTGGAGGGACAGGGTCTCAATGAGCAGTTCTTC. Encoded protein: CASSLEGQGLNEQFF.

The V gene is TRBV12-3 or TRBV12-4, the J gene TRBJ2-7, with 11 positions matching TRBD1. J gave up 4 bases and V 1 base, and 6 bases lay outside the gene matches. The CDR3 has 16 amino acids. Here the CDR3 DNA reads TGTGCCAGCAGTTTAGGTTGGACAGGGGGCGCGTACGAGCAGTACTTC. Protein product: CASSLGWTGGAYEQYF.

The rearrangement joins TRBV4-3 to TRBJ1-2, with TRBD1 as a possible D gene (5 bases). This CDR3 region has 13 residues. The V and J ends lost 0 bases and 8 bases respectively, with 10 bases between them. From germline, CDR1 is LGHNA and CDR2 YSLEER. The CDR3 DNA reads TGCGCCAGCAGCCAAGATAGAACAGGAGGCTACACCTTC. Translated: CASSQDRTGGYTF.

Concerning this clonotype itself: An end of the junction differs from the germline gene, which may be a read error. CDR3 bases: TGTGCCAGCAGCCCCGGGGCGGGCGGGGAGCTGCTTTTT. It is translated as CASSPGAGGELLF. The chain carries TRBV12-3 or TRBV12-4 and TRBJ2-2, with D tentatively TRBD2 (6 bases). This CDR3 region has 13 residues.

This clonotype was recorded a few times. The chain links TRBV20-1 to TRBJ2-5, with 8 nucleotides matching TRBD2. The CDR3 is 14 amino acids. V dropped 3 bases and J dropped 1; count of bases not matched to a gene: 4. CDR1 and CDR2 (germline): DFQATT, SNEGSKA (reference sequence). The CDR3 is CSASAGGLQETQYF. CDR3 in DNA: TGCAGTGCTAGTGCGGGGGGACTCCAAGAGACCCAGTACTTC.

The rearrangement joins TRBV4-2 to TRBJ2-3; TRBD1 aligns across 10 bases. V gave up 1 base and J gave up 5 bases; unmatched junction bases: 9. The CDR3 has 17 amino acids. CDR1 is LGHNA and CDR2 is YNFKEQ in the germline V gene. The CDR3 reads CASSQGRTGTGEDTQYF. DNA for the CDR3: TGTGCCAGCAGCCAAGGCAGGACAGGGACAGGGGAAGATACGCAGTATTTT.

This clonotype was seen more than once but under ten times. V gene TRBV6-1 combines with J gene TRBJ1-6, with D unresolved. The V and J ends lost 6 bases and 6 bases respectively, with 15 bases between them. Germline CDR1 reads MNHNS; CDR2 reads SASEGT. The CDR3 is 15 residues long. CDR3 sequence reads: CASSPLPQANSPLHF. The CDR3 nucleotides are TGTGCCAGCAGCCCTCTCCCCCAGGCTAATTCACCCCTCCACTTT.

This clonotype appeared a few times. This CDR3 is CATSGFSRGRQTQYF. The CDR3 DNA follows: TGTGCCACCAGTGGCTTCTCGAGGGGGAGACAGACCCAGTACTTC. The chain is built from TRBV24-1 and TRBJ2-5; tentatively, D is TRBD1 (6 bases). CDR3 size: 15 residues. V gave up 5 bases and J gave up 6 bases, with 18 bases separating them. Per the germline V gene, CDR1 is KGHDR and CDR2 is SFDVKD.

V gene TRBV4-1 combines with J gene TRBJ2-6; D gene unclear. This CDR3 is built from 17 residues. CDR1 is MGHRA and CDR2 is YSYEKL in the germline V gene. V was pared by 0 bases and J by 3 bases, with 12 bases between. The CDR3 DNA sequence: TGCGCCAGCAGCCAAGAAGTTGGAAGGGTTGGGGCCAACGTCCTGACTTTC. It codes for CASSQEVGRVGANVLTF.

This clonotype was observed a few times. The DNA for the CDR3 is TGTGCCAGCAGATCCGGGACTAGCGGGACCTACGAGCAGTACTTC. Protein sequence: CASRSGTSGTYEQYF. The V gene is TRBV6-1, the J gene TRBJ2-7; TRBD2 matches at 13 bases. CDR1 is MNHNS and CDR2 is SASEGT in the germline V gene. The CDR3 sequence is 15 residues long. V shed 6 bases and J 2 bases; nucleotides not matched to a gene: 4.

A few counts support this clonotype. The rearrangement links TRBV6-5 to TRBJ1-6; D not resolved. Trimming took off 2 bases at V and 7 bases at J, with 6 bases between the two ends. Germline V CDR1 and CDR2: MNHEY, SVGAGI. The CDR3 has 13 amino acids. CDR3 residues: CASSYGRNSPLHF. The DNA of the CDR3 is TGTGCCAGCAGTTACGGTCGGAATTCACCCCTCCACTTT.

The chain couples TRBV28 to TRBJ2-5, with 10 bases that match TRBD2. The CDR3 consists of 17 residues. The V segment lost 4 bases and the J segment 4 bases; nucleotides outside the gene matches: 12. Per germline, CDR1 MDHEN and CDR2 SYDVKM. Written as DNA, the CDR3 is TGTGCCAGCAGTTCCGCCTCTATGGTAGCGGGAGGAGAGACCCAGTACTTC. It yields the protein CASSSASMVAGGETQYF.

This clonotype showed up just a few times. V and J are TRBV20-1 and TRBJ2-7, with D possibly TRBD2 on 6 matching bases. The CDR3 is made up of 14 amino acids. CDR1 is DFQATT and CDR2 is SNEGSKA in the germline V gene (reference sequence). Trimming shortened V by 1 base and J by 2 bases, and 12 bases separated the two germline ends. The CDR3 protein is CSARVDYFTYEQYF. The CDR3 nucleotides are TGCAGTGCTAGAGTGGACTATTTCACCTACGAGCAGTACTTC.

This clonotype was seen a few times. J is TRBJ2-7 and V is TRBV4-2; 7 bases are shared with TRBD1. This CDR3 comprises 15 residues. Germline CDR1 and CDR2: LGHNA and YNFKEQ. The trim removed 0 bases at V and 2 bases at J, leaving 4 bases unmatched. DNA for the CDR3: TGTGCCAGCAGCCAAGAAGACAGGGCGGCCTACGAGCAGTACTTC. It specifies CASSQEDRAAYEQYF.

This clonotype was seen more than once but under ten times. The chain employs TRBV5-1 and TRBJ2-5, with 7 bases that match TRBD1. The CDR3 loop spans 14 amino acids. V was pared by 6 bases and J by 2 bases, with 7 bases of the junction left unmatched. Germline V lookup: CDR1 SGHRS, CDR2 YFSETQ. Here the CDR3 reads CASNLGDSQETQYF. CDR3 in DNA: TGCGCCAGCAATTTGGGGGACAGTCAAGAGACCCAGTACTTC.

The rearrangement links TRBV5-6 to TRBJ2-7; unclear D gene. The ends were cut back, 2 bases at V and 5 bases at J, with 11 bases in the middle. CDR1 and CDR2 from the germline V gene are SGHDT and YYEEEE. The CDR3 loop spans 13 amino acids. Here the CDR3 DNA reads TGTGCCAGCAGCTTACCGACAACCCACGAGCAGTACTTC. Protein sequence: CASSLPTTHEQYF.

This clonotype was seen a few times. The rearrangement links TRBV7-8 to TRBJ2-7; D ambiguous. Trimming removed 11 bases at V and 7 bases at J, with 9 bases between. Germline loops: CDR1 SGHVS, CDR2 FQNEAQ. The CDR3 is 9 amino acids. The CDR3 protein is CALKWEQYF. In DNA, the CDR3 is TGTGCCTTGAAATGGGAGCAGTACTTC.

This clonotype was counted between two and nine times. The rearrangement joins TRBV4-3 to TRBJ1-6, with a weak D call TRBD1 (6 bases). Trimming took 1 base from V and 8 from J, leaving 15 bases between them. This CDR3 region has 16 residues. The germline V gene has CDR1 LGHNA and CDR2 YSLEER. CDR3 bases: TGCGCCAGCAGCCAAGTGGGTGGTAGGGGGGATTCACCCCTCCACTTT. Translated, it gives CASSQVGGRGDSPLHF.

This rearrangement joins TRBV6-2 or TRBV6-3 to TRBJ2-1; D is perhaps TRBD1 (5 bases). The germline CDR1 and CDR2 sequences are MNHEY and SVGEGT. Trimming removed 6 bases at V and 6 bases at J, with 18 bases between. The CDR3 consists of 15 residues. The CDR3 loop reads CASSQAGHPTNEQFF. The CDR3 DNA sequence: TGTGCCAGCAGCCAAGCCGGACACCCGACCAATGAGCAGTTCTTC.

This clonotype was seen more than once but under ten times. The chain employs TRBV6-5 and TRBJ2-1; D is unclear. The V end was cut by 2 bases, the J end by 6 bases, with 11 bases between. Germline assignment: CDR1 MNHEY and CDR2 SVGAGI. The CDR3 sequence is 14 residues long. The CDR3 loop is CASSYPTSPNEQFF. The DNA of the CDR3 is TGTGCCAGCAGTTACCCTACCTCCCCCAATGAGCAGTTCTTC.